Shown below are 19 T cell receptor beta chains from a single sample sequenced in a study of vaccination and CD4 T cells after COVID-19. Described treatment: roughly 11-day PBMC culture with coronavirus spike peptide pools or control peptides (ViraFEST assay). These receptors have no identified antigens. Cultured CD4+ T cell DNA was sequenced using the Oncomine TCR Beta short-read assay. TCRdb reanalysed the PCR reads using MiXCR and keeps one entry per CDR3 protein. The sample carries approximately 25,000 distinct CDR3 sequences, less than 80% recorded once. The specimen sequenced was CD4+ T cells from blood, cultured in vitro. The receptors were gathered from a human donor who had recovered from COVID-19.

The J gene is TRBJ2-5, the V gene TRBV6-1; tentative D call: TRBD2 (6 bases). Germline CDR1 reads MNHNS; CDR2 reads SASEGT. Trimming cost V 5 bases and J 4 bases, with 8 bases left between them. The CDR3 loop spans 12 amino acids. The CDR3 is CASSMGGETQYF. As DNA, the CDR3 is TGTGCCAGCAGTATGGGGGGAGAGACCCAGTACTTC.

This chain links TRBV11-3 with TRBJ2-6; D remains ambiguous. V lost 5 bases to trimming and J lost 1 base, with 3 bases between them. Germline CDR1 and CDR2: SGHNT and YENEEA. CDR3 size: 13 residues. Written as DNA, the CDR3 is TGTGCCAGCAGCCCATCTGGGGCCAACGTCCTGACTTTC. It translates to CASSPSGANVLTF.

The chain combines TRBV19 with TRBJ1-6, with D possibly TRBD1 on 5 matching bases. Trimming pared 8 bases from V and 9 bases from J, leaving 17 bases between. There are 14 residues in the CDR3. The germline V gene encodes CDR1 LNHDA and CDR2 SQIVND (reference sequence). The CDR3 sequence: CASWTPGLGSPLHF. The CDR3, as DNA: TGTGCCAGTTGGACCCCAGGGTTGGGTTCACCCCTCCACTTT.

This clonotype was observed a handful of times. The J gene is TRBJ1-2, the V gene TRBV7-2; possibly TRBD1 for D (6 bases). CDR3 length: 15 residues. Germline lookup yields CDR1 SGHTA and CDR2 FQGNSA. V lost 3 bases, J lost 1 base, and 12 bases lay in between. DNA for the CDR3: TGTGCCAGCAGCTTGGACAGCGCGGTTAACTATGGCTACACCTTC. This encodes CASSLDSAVNYGYTF. The variable domain in full, with the rest retrieved from reference TRBV7-2 and TRBJ1-2, is GAGVSQSPSNKVTEKGKDVELRCDPISGHTALYWYRQSLGQGLEFLIYFQGNSAPDKSGLPSDRFSAERTGGSVSTLTIQRTQQEDSAVYLCASSLDSAVNYGYTFGSGTRLTVV.

This chain uses TRBV7-2 with TRBJ1-3; D possibly corresponds to TRBD1 (5 bases). Per the germline V gene, CDR1 is SGHTA and CDR2 is FQGNSA. The CDR3 covers 14 residues. Trimming took 3 bases from V and 1 from J, leaving 7 bases between them. The CDR3 protein is CASSFGGSGNTIYF. The CDR3 DNA reads TGTGCCAGCAGCTTTGGGGGTTCTGGAAACACCATATATTTT.

This clonotype was recorded only once. The chain uses TRBV28 and TRBJ1-3, with D possibly matching TRBD1 (5 bases). V dropped 3 bases and J dropped 0 bases, with 15 bases sitting between them. Germline lookup yields CDR1 MDHEN and CDR2 SYDVKM. The CDR3 loop spans 17 amino acids. CDR3 loop: CASSLRGTIISGNTIYF. The CDR3 DNA reads as TGTGCCAGCAGTTTGCGGGGCACAATAATCTCTGGAAACACCATATATTTT.

The gene calls are TRBV7-2 and TRBJ2-1; 8 positions agree with TRBD1. There are 16 residues in the CDR3. The germline CDR1 and CDR2 sequences are SGHTA and FQGNSA. With 2 bases clipped from V and 4 bases from J, the junction kept 7 bases outside the gene matches. CDR3 residues: CASSLSSGGVYNEQFF. The CDR3 bases are TGTGCCAGCAGCTTATCCTCAGGGGGCGTTTACAATGAGCAGTTCTTC.

This sequence joins TRBV5-1 and TRBJ2-4; D may be TRBD1 (6 bases). CDR1 SGHRS and CDR2 YFSETQ come from the germline V gene. V was pared by 0 bases and J by 0 bases, with 13 bases between. This CDR3 region has 17 residues. The CDR3 DNA follows: TGCGCCAGCAGCTTGGCGGGGACAAGACTAGCCAAAAACATTCAGTACTTC. The encoded protein is CASSLAGTRLAKNIQYF. Looking up the rest from reference TRBV5-1 and TRBJ2-4 gives the full variable domain: KAGVTQTPRYLIKTRGQQVTLSCSPISGHRSVSWYQQTPGQGLQFLFEYFSETQRNKGNFPGRFSGRQFSNSRSEMNVSTLELGDSALYLCASSLAGTRLAKNIQYFGAGTRLSVL.

The chain links TRBV30 to TRBJ2-5; D not certain. The CDR3 length is 11 residues. CDR1 and CDR2 from the germline V gene are GTSNPN and SVGIG (reference sequence). Trimming removed 2 bases at V and 5 bases at J, with 6 bases between. CDR3 amino acids: CAWSFIETQYF. The CDR3 DNA follows: TGTGCCTGGAGTTTTATTGAGACCCAGTACTTC. Looking up the rest from reference TRBV30 and TRBJ2-5 gives the full variable domain: SQTIHQWPATLVQPVGSPLSLECTVEGTSNPNLYWYRQAAGRGLQLLFYSVGIGQISSEVPQNLSASRPQDRQFILSSKKLLLSDSGFYLCAWSFIETQYFGPGTRLLVL.

This clonotype is medium-sized in the sample. The V and J genes are TRBV20-1 and TRBJ1-3; the D gene is possibly TRBD1 (5 bases). The CDR3 has 14 amino acids. CDR1 DFQATT and CDR2 SNEGSKA come from the germline V gene (reference sequence). Trimming left V 6 bases short and J 0 bases short, with 12 bases between. The CDR3 is CSAPDRNSGNTIYF. For the CDR3, the DNA is TGCAGTGCCCCTGACAGAAACTCTGGAAACACCATATATTTT.

CDR3 residues: CASSPGTSTTAQYF. The CDR3 region has the DNA TGTGCCAGCAGTCCCGGGACTAGCACTACGGCCCAGTACTTC. The chain links TRBV6-2 or TRBV6-3 to TRBJ2-5, with 9 positions matching TRBD2. The trim removed 5 bases at V and 9 bases at J, leaving 10 bases unmatched. The V gene's germline CDR1 is MNHEY and CDR2 SVGEGT. This CDR3 contains 14 residues.

Only a few counts were recorded for this clonotype. The chain couples TRBV15 to TRBJ2-6; D remains ambiguous. V was shortened by 3 bases and J by 0 bases, with 9 bases between the two germline ends. Germline CDR1 is LNHNV and CDR2 is YYDKDF (reference sequence). The CDR3 is 16 residues long. CDR3 region: CATSSHGVSGANVLTF. The CDR3, as DNA: TGTGCCACCAGCAGCCACGGAGTCTCTGGGGCCAACGTCCTGACTTTC.

The V call is TRBV6-2 or TRBV6-3, the J call TRBJ2-1, with a weak D call TRBD2 (6 bases). Germline-derived CDR1 and CDR2 are MNHEY and SVGEGT. V was clipped by 6 bases and J by 4 bases, with 10 bases between them. This CDR3 contains 13 residues. The CDR3 reads CASRIGGYNEQFF. Written as DNA, the CDR3 is TGTGCCAGCAGGATCGGAGGGTACAATGAGCAGTTCTTC.

This chain connects TRBV25-1 to TRBJ2-6, with a tentative D call TRBD1 (5 bases). The CDR3 is made up of 15 amino acids. The V end was cut by 4 bases, the J end by 1 base, with 8 bases between. The germline V gene encodes CDR1 MGHDK and CDR2 SYGVNS. The CDR3 loop is CASSGPGSGANVLTF. The DNA of the CDR3 is TGTGCCAGCAGTGGTCCAGGGTCTGGGGCCAACGTCCTGACTTTC.

This clonotype turned up a few times. The chain joins TRBV6-1 to TRBJ1-6; no definite D call. Germline lookup yields CDR1 MNHNS and CDR2 SASEGT. This CDR3 has 13 amino acids. The germline V and J ends were trimmed by 7 bases and 8 bases, with 12 bases remaining between them. CDR3 sequence: CASKLENDSPLHF. The CDR3 nucleotides are TGTGCCAGCAAGTTGGAGAATGATTCACCCCTCCACTTT.

The CDR3, as DNA: TGTGCCAGCAGCCCCCAGGGACAGCTAATTCAGCATTTT. Amino acids: CASSPQGQLIQHF. This chain uses TRBV7-2 with TRBJ1-5; 7 bases match TRBD1. Germline V gene sequence: CDR1 SGHTA, CDR2 FQGNSA. The trim removed 5 bases at V and 13 bases at J, leaving 11 bases unmatched. The CDR3 covers 13 residues.

CDR3 nucleotides: TGCAGTGCTGATGACCGGGATCAGCCCCAGCATTTT. This codes for CSADDRDQPQHF. This chain links TRBV20-1 with TRBJ1-5, with unresolved D. Germline V gene data show CDR1 as DFQATT and CDR2 as SNEGSKA (reference sequence). V gave up 5 bases and J gave up 5 bases, with 10 bases separating them. This CDR3 spans 12 amino acids.

This clonotype was observed a few times. V is TRBV20-1 and J is TRBJ1-2; D gene unclear. The CDR3 length is 13 residues. CDR1 and CDR2 from the germline V gene are DFQATT and SNEGSKA (reference sequence). Trimming cost V 3 bases and J 6 bases, with 14 bases left between them. In DNA, the CDR3 is TGCAGTGCTAGGGACCAGGTAGTCGATGGCTACACCTTC. Its translation is CSARDQVVDGYTF.

The CDR3 bases are TGTGCCAGCCAGTTCGAAGGGAATTCACCCCTCCACTTT. Protein product: CASQFEGNSPLHF. J is TRBJ1-6 and V is TRBV25-1; no definite D call. This CDR3 has 13 residues. Germline loops: CDR1 MGHDK, CDR2 SYGVNS. V lost 8 bases to trimming and J lost 7 bases, with 12 bases between them.